These T cell receptor beta chains were read from a single sample in a study of cytomegalovirus exposure and HLA in healthy donors. The table came from immunoSEQ multiplex PCR; TCRdb's copy has only in-frame clones and leaves some out. The table lists roughly 65,000 clones, just under 95% of them singletons. Sequenced: PBMCs. All receptors derive from a man younger than 30 in good health and CMV-seropositive. Each CDR3 is given with its conserved first and last residue. Fields, in order: V gene, CDR3 protein.

TRBV9	CASSVGGGTEQYF
TRBV13	CASSLPQQGNTEAFF
TRBV30	CAWSVDNNQPQHF
TRBV7-9	CASSLSPGRDRSYEQYF
TRBV19	CASSIPRTGGGNEQFF
TRBV5-1	CASSLALASIEFF
TRBV10-3	CAISGPGGSPDTQYF
TRBV6-5	CASSYSNRTGNEQFF
TRBV11-2	CASSLAGGDQPQHF
TRBV27	CASSFWANSYEQYF
TRBV28	CASRLGYEQYF
TRBV7-9	CASSARDRYYEQYF
TRBV18	CASSLGQGASNTEAFF
TRBV19	CASSRTSGITQYF
TRBV11-2	CASRPLAGVYNEQFF
TRBV4-3	CASSQDRSQQPQHF
TRBV27	CASSFYEGGTEAFF
TRBV28	CASSLSEGLGYGYTF
TRBV7-9	CASSLVGTSGGRYEQYF
TRBV6-5	CASRYRGRDTEAFF
TRBV27	CASRDSPYGYTF
TRBV4-3	CASSQWGGAGETQYF
TRBV21-1	CASSKGPSAGPAQPQHF